This T cell receptor beta chain originates from a study of OX40 agonist ivuxolimab in advanced cancers. In the study overall: Prior anti-PD-1, anti-PD-L1 or anti-CTLA-4 therapy did not bar entry, and approximately 43% had some. Three individuals attained partial responses, comprising one hepatocellular carcinoma case and two cutaneous melanoma cases. Study-wide results and limits: Among the lowest peripheral clonal expansion occurred in 0.1-3.0 mg/kg partial responders. More expanded clones were found, on average, in CD8+ than in CD4+ T cells.

With respect to this clone: Its antigen is unknown.

The data were produced by immunoSEQ multiplex PCR, yet TCRdb's version contains in-frame clones alone and is incomplete. The sample lists around 97,000 clones, under 90% occurring once. The material sequenced was CD4+ or CD8+ T cells sorted from blood, taken in a trial of the OX40 agonist ivuxolimab. This clonotype was sampled from an adult with an advanced solid tumor such as melanoma, head and neck, liver or kidney cancer.

Here the CDR3 reads CASSQDKGAETEAFF. The CDR3 DNA follows: TGTGCCAGCAGCCAAGATAAGGGCGCAGAGACTGAAGCTTTCTTT. This sequence joins TRBV5-5 and TRBJ1-1; D call uncertain. Germline V gene lookup returns CDR1 SGHKS and CDR2 YYEKEE (reference sequence). The CDR3 length is 15 residues. With 4 bases removed from V and 5 bases from J, the gap between germline ends came to 18 bases.